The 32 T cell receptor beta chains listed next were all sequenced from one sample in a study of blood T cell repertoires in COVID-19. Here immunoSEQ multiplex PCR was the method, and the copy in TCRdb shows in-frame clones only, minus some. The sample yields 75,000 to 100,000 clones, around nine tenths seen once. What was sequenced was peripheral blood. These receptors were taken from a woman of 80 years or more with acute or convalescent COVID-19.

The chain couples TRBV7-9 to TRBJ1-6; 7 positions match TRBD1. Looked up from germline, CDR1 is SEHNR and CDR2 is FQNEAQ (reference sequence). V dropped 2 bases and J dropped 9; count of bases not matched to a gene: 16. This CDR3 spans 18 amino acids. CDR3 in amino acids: CASSLKGVRAGGSSPLHF. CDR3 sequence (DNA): TGTGCCAGCAGCTTAAAGGGTGTCAGGGCAGGGGGGAGTTCACCCCTCCACTTT.

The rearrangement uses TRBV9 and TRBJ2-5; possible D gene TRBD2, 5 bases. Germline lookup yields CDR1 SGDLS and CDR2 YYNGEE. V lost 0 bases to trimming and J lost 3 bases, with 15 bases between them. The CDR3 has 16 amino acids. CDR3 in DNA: TGTGCCAGCAGCGTAGAGAGGACGGTGAGGGAAGAGACCCAGTACTTC. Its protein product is CASSVERTVREETQYF.

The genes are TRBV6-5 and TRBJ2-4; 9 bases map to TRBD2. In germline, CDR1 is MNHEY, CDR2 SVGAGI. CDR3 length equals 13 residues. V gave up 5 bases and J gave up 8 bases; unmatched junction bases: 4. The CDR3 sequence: CASSRVAGDIQYF. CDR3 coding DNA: TGTGCCAGCAGTAGGGTAGCGGGGGACATTCAGTACTTC.

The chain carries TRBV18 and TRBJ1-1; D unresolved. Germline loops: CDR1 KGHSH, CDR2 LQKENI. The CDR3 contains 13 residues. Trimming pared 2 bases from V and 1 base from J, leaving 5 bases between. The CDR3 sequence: CASSPSGNTEAFF. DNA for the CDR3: TGTGCCAGCTCACCATCAGGGAACACTGAAGCTTTCTTT.

CDR3 nucleotides: TGTGCCAGCAGCAGCTCTGGGGCCAACGTCCTGACTTTC. The encoded protein is CASSSSGANVLTF. The chain joins TRBV12-3 or TRBV12-4 to TRBJ2-6; no reliable D call. CDR3 length: 13 residues. V dropped 6 bases and J dropped 0 bases, with 3 bases sitting between them.

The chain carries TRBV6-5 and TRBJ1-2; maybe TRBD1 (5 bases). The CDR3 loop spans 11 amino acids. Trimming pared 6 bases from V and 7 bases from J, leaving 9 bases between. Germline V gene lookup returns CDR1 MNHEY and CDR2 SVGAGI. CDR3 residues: CASSGGSGYTF. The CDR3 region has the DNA TGTGCCAGCAGCGGGGGAAGTGGCTACACCTTC.

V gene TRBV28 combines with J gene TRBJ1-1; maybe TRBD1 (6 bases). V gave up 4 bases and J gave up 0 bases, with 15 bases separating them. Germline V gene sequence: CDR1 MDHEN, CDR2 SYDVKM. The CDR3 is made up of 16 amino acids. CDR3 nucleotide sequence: TGTGCCAGCAGTTCTCAAGACAGGCTAATGAACACTGAAGCTTTCTTT. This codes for CASSSQDRLMNTEAFF.

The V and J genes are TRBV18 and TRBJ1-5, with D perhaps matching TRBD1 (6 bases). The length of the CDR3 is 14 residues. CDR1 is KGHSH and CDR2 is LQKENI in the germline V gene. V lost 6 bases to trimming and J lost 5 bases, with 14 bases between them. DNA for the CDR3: TGTGCCAGCTCTCTGCAGGGGCCGGATCAGCCCCAGCATTTT. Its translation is CASSLQGPDQPQHF. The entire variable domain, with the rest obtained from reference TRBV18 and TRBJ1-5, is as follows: NAGVMQNPRHLVRRRGQEARLRCSPMKGHSHVYWYRQLPEEGLKFMVYLQKENIIDESGMPKERFSAEFPKEGPSILRIQQVVRGDSAAYFCASSLQGPDQPQHFGDGTRLSIL.

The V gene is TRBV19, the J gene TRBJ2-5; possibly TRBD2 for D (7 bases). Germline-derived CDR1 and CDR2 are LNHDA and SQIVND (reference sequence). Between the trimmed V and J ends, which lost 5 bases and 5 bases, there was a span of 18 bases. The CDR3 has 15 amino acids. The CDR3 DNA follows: TGTGCCAGTAGTCCCTGGGGCGGGGGCGTTGAGACCCAGTACTTC. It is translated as CASSPWGGGVETQYF. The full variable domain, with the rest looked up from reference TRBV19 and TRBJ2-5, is DGGITQSPKYLFRKEGQNVTLSCEQNLNHDAMYWYRQDPGQGLRLIYYSQIVNDFQKGDIAEGYSVSREKKESFPLTVTSAQKNPTAFYLCASSPWGGGVETQYFGPGTRLLVL.

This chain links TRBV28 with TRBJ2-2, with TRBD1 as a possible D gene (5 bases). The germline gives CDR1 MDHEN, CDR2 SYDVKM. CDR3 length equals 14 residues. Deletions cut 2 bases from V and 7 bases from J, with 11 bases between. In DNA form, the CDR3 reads TGTGCCAGCAGTTTAAGGGGAATGGACGGGGAGCTGTTTTTT. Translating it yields CASSLRGMDGELFF. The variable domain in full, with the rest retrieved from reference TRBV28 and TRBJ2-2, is DVKVTQSSRYLVKRTGEKVFLECVQDMDHENMFWYRQDPGLGLRLIYFSYDVKMKEKGDIPEGYSVSREKKERFSLILESASTNQTSMYLCASSLRGMDGELFFGEGSRLTVL.

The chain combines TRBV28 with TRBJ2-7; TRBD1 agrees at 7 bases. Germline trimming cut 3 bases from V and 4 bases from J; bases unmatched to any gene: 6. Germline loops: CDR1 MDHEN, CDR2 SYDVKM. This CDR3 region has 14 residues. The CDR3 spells CASSFDPRGYEQYF. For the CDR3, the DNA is TGTGCCAGCAGTTTCGACCCCAGGGGGTACGAGCAGTACTTC.

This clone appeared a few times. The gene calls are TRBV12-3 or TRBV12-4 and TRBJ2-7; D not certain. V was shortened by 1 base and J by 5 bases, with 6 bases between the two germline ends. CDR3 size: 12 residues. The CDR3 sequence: CASSLGPHEQYF. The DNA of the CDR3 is TGTGCCAGCAGTTTAGGGCCCCACGAGCAGTACTTC.

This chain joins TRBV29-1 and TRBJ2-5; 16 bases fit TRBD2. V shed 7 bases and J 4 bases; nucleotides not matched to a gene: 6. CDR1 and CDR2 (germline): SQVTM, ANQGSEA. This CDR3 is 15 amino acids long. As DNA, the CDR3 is TGCAGCGCTGGGACTAGCGGGGGGGTAAGAGAGACCCAGTACTTC. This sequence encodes CSAGTSGGVRETQYF.

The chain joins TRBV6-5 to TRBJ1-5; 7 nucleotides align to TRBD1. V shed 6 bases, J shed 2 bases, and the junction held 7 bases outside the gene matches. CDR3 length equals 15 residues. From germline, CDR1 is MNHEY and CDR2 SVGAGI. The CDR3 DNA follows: TGTGCCAGCAGGCCTGGGACAGTGGGCAATCAGCCCCAGCATTTT. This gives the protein CASRPGTVGNQPQHF.

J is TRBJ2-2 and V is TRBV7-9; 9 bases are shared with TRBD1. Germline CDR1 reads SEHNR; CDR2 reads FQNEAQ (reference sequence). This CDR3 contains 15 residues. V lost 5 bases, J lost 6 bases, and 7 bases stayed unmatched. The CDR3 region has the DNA TGTGCCAGCAGCCTCGGGACAGGGTACCCCGGGGAGCTGTTTTTT. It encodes CASSLGTGYPGELFF. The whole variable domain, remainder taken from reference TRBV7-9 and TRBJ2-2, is DTGVSQNPRHKITKRGQNVTFRCDPISEHNRLYWYRQTLGQGPEFLTYFQNEAQLEKSRLLSDRFSAERPKGSFSTLEIQRTEQGDSAMYLCASSLGTGYPGELFFGEGSRLTVL.

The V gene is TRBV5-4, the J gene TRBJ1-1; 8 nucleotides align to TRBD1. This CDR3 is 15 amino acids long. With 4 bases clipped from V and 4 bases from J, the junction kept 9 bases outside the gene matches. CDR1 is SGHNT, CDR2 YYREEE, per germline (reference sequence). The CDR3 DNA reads TGTGCCAGCAGCAACGGACAGGGTCGGGGCACTGAAGCTTTCTTT. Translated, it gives CASSNGQGRGTEAFF.

The CDR3 is CASSLELAGVEQYF. The CDR3 DNA follows: TGTGCCAGCAGTTTGGAACTAGCGGGGGTCGAGCAGTACTTC. The chain carries TRBV28 and TRBJ2-7; the match to TRBD2 covers 11 bases. CDR1 is MDHEN, CDR2 SYDVKM, per germline. This CDR3 comprises 14 residues. The V segment lost 3 bases and the J segment 6 bases; nucleotides outside the gene matches: 4.

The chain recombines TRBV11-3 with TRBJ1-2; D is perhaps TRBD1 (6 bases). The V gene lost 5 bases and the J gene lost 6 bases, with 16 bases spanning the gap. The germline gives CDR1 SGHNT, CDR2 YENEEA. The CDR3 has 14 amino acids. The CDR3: CASSGETRTDGYTF. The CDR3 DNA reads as TGTGCCAGCAGCGGGGAAACCAGGACAGATGGCTACACCTTC.

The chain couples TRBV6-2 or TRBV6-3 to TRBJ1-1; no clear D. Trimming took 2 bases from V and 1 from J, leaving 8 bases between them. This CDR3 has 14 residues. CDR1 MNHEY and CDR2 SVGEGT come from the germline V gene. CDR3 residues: CASSYPSTNTEAFF. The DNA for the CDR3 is TGTGCCAGCAGTTACCCTTCTACGAACACTGAAGCTTTCTTT.

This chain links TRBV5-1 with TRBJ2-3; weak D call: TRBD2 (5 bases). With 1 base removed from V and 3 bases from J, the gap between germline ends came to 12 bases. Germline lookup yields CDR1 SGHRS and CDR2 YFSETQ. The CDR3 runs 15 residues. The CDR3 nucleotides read TGCGCCAGCAGCTTGACGGGAATTGGGACAGATACGCAGTATTTT. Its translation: CASSLTGIGTDTQYF.

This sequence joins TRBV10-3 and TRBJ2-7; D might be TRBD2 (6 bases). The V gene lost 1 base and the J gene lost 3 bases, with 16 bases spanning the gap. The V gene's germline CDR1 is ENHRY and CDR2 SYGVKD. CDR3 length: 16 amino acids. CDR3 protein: CAISEWSGGTVYEQYF. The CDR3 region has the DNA TGTGCCATCAGTGAGTGGTCAGGAGGGACTGTCTACGAGCAGTACTTC.

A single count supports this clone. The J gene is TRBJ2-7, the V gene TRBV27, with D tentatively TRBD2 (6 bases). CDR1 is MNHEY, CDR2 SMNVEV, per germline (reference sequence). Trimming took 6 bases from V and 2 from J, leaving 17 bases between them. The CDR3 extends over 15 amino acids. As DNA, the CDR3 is TGTGCCAGCAGCCGACTAGGGTTGGGGGCCTACGAGCAGTACTTC. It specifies CASSRLGLGAYEQYF.

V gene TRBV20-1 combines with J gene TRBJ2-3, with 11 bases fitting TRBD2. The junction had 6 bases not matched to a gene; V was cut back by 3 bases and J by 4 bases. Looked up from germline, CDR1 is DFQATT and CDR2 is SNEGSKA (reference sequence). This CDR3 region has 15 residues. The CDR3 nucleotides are TGCAGTGCTAGTAGGCTAGCGGGGGGCGCAGATACGCAGTATTTT. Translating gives CSASRLAGGADTQYF.

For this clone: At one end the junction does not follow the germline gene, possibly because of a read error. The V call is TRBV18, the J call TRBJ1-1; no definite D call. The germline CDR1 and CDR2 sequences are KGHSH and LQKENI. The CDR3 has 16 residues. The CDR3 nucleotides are TGTGCCAGCTCTCCACGACAAACCAGACTGAACACTGAAGCTTTCTTT. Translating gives CASSPRQTRLNTEAFF. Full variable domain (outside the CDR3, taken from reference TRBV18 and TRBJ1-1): NAGVMQNPRHLVRRRGQEARLRCSPMKGHSHVYWYRQLPEEGLKFMVYLQKENIIDESGMPKERFSAEFPKEGPSILRIQQVVRGDSAAYFCASSPRQTRLNTEAFFGQGTRLTVV.

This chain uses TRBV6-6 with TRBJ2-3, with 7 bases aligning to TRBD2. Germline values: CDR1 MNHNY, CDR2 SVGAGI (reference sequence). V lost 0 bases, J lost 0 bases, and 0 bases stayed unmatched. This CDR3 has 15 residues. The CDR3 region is CASSYSRGSTDTQYF. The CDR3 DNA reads TGTGCCAGCAGTTACTCGCGGGGGAGCACAGATACGCAGTATTTT.

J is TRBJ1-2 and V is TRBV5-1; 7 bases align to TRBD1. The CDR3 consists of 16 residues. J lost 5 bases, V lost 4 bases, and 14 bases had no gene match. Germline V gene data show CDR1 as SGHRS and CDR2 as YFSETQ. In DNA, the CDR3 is TGCGCCAGCAGCCCTACTTGGACAGGTCAAGGGTATGGCTACACCTTC. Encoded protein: CASSPTWTGQGYGYTF.

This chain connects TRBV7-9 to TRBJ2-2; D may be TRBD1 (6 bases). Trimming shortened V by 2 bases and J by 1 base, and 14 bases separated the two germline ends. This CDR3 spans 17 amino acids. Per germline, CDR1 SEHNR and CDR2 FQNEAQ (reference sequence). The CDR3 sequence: CASSLRIGGMNTGELFF. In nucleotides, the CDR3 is TGTGCCAGCAGCTTACGAATAGGGGGTATGAACACCGGGGAGCTGTTTTTT.

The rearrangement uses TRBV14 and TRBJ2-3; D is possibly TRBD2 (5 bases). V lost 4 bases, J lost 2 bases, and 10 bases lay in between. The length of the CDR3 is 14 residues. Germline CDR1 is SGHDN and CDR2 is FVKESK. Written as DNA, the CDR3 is TGTGCCAGCAGCCCGAGGGATTTCACAGATACGCAGTATTTT. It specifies CASSPRDFTDTQYF.

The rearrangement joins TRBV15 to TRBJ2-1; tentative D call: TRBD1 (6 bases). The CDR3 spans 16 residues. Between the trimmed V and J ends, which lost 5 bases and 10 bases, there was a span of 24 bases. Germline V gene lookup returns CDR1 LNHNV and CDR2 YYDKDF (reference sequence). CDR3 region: CATSFFGAGAVGEQFF. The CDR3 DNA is TGTGCCACCAGCTTCTTTGGGGCAGGGGCCGTGGGGGAGCAGTTCTTC. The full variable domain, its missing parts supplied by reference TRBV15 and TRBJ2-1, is DAMVIQNPRYQVTQFGKPVTLSCSQTLNHNVMYWYQQKSSQAPKLLFHYYDKDFNNEADTPDNFQSRRPNTSFCFLDIRSPGLGDTAMYLCATSFFGAGAVGEQFFGPGTRLTVL.

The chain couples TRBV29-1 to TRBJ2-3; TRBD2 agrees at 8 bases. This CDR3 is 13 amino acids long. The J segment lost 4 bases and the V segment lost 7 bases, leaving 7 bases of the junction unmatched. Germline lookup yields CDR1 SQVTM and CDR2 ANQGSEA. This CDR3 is CSETIGGADTQYF. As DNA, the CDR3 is TGCAGCGAAACAATCGGGGGGGCAGATACGCAGTATTTT.

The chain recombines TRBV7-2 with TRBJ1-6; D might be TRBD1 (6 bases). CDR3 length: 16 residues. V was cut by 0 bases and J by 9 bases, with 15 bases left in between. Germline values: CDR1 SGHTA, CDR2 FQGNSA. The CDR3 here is CASSLANTGSGSPLHF. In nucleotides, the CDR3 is TGTGCCAGCAGCTTAGCAAACACAGGGTCCGGTTCACCCCTCCACTTT.

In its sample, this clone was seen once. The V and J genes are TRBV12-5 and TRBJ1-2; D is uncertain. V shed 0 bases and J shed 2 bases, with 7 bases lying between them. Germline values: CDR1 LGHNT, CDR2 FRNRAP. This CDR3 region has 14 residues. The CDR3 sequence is CASGLVQANYGYTF. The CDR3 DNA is TGTGCTAGTGGTTTGGTCCAGGCCAACTATGGCTACACCTTC.